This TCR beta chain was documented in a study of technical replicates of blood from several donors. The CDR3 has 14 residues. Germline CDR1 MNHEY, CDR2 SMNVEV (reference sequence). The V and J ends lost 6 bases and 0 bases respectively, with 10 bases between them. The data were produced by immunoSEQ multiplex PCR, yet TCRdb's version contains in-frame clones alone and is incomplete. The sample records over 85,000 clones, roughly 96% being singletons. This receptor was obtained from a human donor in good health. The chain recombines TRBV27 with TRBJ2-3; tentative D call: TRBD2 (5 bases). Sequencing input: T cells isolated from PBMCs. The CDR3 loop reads CASSLRTSTDTQYF. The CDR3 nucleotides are TGTGCCAGCAGCCTCAGGACTAGCACAGATACGCAGTATTTT.